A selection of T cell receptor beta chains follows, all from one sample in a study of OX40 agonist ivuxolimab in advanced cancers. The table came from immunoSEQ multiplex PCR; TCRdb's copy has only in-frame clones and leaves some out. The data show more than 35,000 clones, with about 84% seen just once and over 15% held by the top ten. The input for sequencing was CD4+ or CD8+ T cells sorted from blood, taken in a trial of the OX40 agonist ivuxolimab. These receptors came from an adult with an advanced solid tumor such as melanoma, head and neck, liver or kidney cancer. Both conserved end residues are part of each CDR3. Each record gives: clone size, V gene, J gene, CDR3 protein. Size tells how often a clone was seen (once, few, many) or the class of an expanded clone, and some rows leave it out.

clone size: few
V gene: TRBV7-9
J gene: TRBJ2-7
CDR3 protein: CASSRPGTHEQYF

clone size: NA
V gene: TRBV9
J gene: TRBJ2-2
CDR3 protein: CASSVVRTGTGELFF

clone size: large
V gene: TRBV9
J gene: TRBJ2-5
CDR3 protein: CASSYTGSQETQYF

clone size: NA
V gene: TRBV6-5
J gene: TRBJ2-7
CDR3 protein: CATSGTGYNYEQYF

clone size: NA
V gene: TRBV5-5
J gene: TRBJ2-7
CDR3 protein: CASSADYSIHEQYF

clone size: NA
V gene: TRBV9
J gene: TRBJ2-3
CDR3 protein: CASSGGTDTQYF

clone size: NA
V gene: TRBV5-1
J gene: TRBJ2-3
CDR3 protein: CASSSWASGPDTQYF

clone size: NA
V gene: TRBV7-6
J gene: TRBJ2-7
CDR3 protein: CASSLSGGAGEQYF

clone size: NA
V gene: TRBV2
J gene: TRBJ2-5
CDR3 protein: CASSEGYPRAQYF

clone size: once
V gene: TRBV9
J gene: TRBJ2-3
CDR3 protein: CASSDWTSTDTQYF

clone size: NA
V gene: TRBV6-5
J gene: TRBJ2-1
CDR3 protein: CASSLIAGGPGNEQFF

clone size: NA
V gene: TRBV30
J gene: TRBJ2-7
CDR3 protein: CAWGTYEQYF

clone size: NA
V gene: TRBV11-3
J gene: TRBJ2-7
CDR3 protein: CASSTNPPSVAVDYEQYF

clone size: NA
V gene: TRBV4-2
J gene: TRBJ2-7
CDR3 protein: CASSQDFGIPYEQYF

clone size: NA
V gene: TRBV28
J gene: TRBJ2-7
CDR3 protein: CASFRDRGNGQYF

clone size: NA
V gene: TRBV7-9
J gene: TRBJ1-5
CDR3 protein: CASSSGQFNQPQHF

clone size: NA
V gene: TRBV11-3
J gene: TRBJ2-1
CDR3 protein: CASSLGGAEDEQFF

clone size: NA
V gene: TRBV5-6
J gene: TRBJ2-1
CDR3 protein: CASSLELAGEYNEQFF

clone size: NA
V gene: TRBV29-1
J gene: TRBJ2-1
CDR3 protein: CSVDTGNEQFF

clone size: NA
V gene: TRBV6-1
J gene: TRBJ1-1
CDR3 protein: CASSEGVWSTEAFF

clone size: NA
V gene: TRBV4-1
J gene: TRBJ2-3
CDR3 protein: CASSRGGPSDTQYF

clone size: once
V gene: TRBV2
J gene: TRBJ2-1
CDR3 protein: CASSDSGDYNEQFF

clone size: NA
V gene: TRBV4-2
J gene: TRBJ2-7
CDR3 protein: CASSLKPPPTSGSYEQYF

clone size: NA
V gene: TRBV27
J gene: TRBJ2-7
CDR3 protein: CASKREGPYEQYF

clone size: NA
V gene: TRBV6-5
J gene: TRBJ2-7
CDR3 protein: CASTWDPGAYEQYF

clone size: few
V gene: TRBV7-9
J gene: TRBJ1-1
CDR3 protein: CASSPQGQSEAFF

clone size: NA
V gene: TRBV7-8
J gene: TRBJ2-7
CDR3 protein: CASSLSQGFYEQYF

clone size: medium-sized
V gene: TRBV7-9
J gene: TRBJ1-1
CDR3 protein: CASSLVPVTEAFF

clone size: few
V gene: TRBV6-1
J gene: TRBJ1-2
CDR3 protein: CASSGGFYGYTF

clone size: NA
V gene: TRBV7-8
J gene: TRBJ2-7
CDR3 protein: CASSLAIVVGSFLSPYF

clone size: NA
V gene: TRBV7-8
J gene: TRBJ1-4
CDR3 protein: CASSLASTEKLFF

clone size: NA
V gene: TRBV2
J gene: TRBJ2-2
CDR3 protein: CASRGALARDTGELFF

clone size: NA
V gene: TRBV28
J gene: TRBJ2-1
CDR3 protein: CASRSLAGVVKGEQFF

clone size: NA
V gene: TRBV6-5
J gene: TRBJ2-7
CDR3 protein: CASSPGQGYYEQYF

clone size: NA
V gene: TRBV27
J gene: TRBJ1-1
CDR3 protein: CASSFLGQGGTEAFF

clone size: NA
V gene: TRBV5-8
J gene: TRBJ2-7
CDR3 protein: CASSAVVGTSEQYF

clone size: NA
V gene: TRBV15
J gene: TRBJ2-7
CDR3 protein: CATQGAPTYEQYF

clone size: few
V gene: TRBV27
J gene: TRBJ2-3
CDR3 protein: CASSPLARTDTQYF

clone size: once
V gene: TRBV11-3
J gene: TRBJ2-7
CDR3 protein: CASSPRDRVDEQYF

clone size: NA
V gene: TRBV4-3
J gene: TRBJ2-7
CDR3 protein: CASSQVQGGYEQYF

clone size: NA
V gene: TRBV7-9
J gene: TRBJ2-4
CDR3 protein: CASWGEDKNIQYF

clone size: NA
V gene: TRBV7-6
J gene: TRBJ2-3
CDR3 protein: CASSLGTGSPDTQYF

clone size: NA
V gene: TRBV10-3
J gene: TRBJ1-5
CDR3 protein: CAISEKGLGQPQHF

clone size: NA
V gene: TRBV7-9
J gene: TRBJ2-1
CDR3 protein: CASSFTLGANEQFF

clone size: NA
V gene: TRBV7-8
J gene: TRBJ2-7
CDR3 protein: CASSLEAALSYEQYF

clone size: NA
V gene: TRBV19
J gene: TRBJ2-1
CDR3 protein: CASSKGSPSSYNEQFF

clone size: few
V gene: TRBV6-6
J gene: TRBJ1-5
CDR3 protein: CASSYSEGAGQPQHF

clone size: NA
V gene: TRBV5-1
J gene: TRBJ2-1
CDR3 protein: CASRGWGNEQFF

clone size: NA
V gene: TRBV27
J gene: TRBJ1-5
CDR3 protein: CASSLIEGTGWWSNQPQHF

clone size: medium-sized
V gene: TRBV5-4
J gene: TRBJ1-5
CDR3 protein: CASTPRGGGQPQHF

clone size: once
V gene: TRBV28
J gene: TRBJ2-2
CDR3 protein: CASQAGGLGGELFF

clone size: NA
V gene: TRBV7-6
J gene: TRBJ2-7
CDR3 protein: CASSLVPSGTSGRPSSYEQYF

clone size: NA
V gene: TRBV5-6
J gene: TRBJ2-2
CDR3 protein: CASSLAGINTGELFF